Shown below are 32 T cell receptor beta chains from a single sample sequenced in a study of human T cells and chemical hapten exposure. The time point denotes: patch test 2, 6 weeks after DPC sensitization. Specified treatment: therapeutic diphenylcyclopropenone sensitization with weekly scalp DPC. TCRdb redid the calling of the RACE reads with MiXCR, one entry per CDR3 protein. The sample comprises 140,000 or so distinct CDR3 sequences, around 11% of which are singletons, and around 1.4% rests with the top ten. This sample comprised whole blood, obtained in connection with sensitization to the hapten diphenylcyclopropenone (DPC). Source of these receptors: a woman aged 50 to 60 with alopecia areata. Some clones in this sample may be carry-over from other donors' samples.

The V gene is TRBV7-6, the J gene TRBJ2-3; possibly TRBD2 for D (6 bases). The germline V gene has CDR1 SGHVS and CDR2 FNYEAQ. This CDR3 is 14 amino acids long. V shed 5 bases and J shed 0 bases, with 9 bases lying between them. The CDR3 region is CASSRDSSTDTQYF. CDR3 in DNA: TGTGCCAGCAGCCGGGACTCGAGCACAGATACGCAGTATTTT.

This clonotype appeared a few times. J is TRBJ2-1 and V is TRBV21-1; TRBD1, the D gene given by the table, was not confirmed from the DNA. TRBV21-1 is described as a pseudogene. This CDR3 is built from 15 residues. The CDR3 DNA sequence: TGTGCCAGCAGCCCACAGGGGGGCTCCTACAATGAGCAGTTCTTC. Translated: CASSPQGGSYNEQFF.

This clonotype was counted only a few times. The CDR3 nucleotides are TGCAGTGCTCGCACCGACAGGGGCTTAGGGTCACCCCTCCACTTT. Amino acid sequence: CSARTDRGLGSPLHF. V gene TRBV20-1 combines with J gene TRBJ1-6; 8 bases align to TRBD1. In germline, CDR1 is DFQATT, CDR2 SNEGSKA (reference sequence). The CDR3 is 15 amino acids. Trimming at V came to 5 bases and at J to 10 bases, leaving 13 bases not matched to a gene.

The DNA of the CDR3 is TGTGCCAGCAGCTTAAGAGCCACCGGGGAGCTGTTTTTT. Protein: CASSLRATGELFF. The genes are TRBV7-3 and TRBJ2-2; no definite D call. This CDR3 contains 13 residues. Trimming took 1 base from V and 4 from J, leaving 4 bases between them. Germline V gene lookup returns CDR1 SGHTA and CDR2 FQGTGA. Complete variable domain (other parts from reference TRBV7-3 and TRBJ2-2): GAGVSQTPSNKVTEKGKYVELRCDPISGHTALYWYRQSLGQGPEFLIYFQGTGAADDSGLPNDRFFAVRPEGSVSTLKIQRTERGDSAVYLCASSLRATGELFFGEGSRLTVL.

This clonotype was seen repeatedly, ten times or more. CDR3 in amino acids: CASSLDSSRAFF. DNA for the CDR3: TGTGCCAGCAGCCTTGACAGTTCGAGGGCTTTCTTT. The J gene is TRBJ1-1, the V gene TRBV7-9, with D tentatively TRBD1 (5 bases). The germline V gene has CDR1 SEHNR and CDR2 FQNEAQ (reference sequence). The CDR3 totals 12 residues. Trimming cost V 5 bases and J 11 bases, with 15 bases left between them.

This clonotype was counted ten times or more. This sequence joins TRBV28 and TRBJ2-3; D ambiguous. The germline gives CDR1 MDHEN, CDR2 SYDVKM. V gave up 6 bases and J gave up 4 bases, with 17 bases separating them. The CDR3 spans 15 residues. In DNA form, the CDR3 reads TGTGCCAGCAGCCGGGCCGAGGCCTCTCCAGATACGCAGTATTTT. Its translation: CASSRAEASPDTQYF.

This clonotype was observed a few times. The CDR3 sequence: CASSSHSARRETQYF. The CDR3 DNA reads TGTGCCAGCAGCTCCCATTCCGCGAGGCGAGAGACCCAGTACTTC. J is TRBJ2-5 and V is TRBV7-3; D call uncertain. The V and J ends lost 4 bases and 4 bases respectively, with 16 bases between them. The CDR3 runs to 15 residues. Germline CDR1 is SGHTA and CDR2 is FQGTGA.

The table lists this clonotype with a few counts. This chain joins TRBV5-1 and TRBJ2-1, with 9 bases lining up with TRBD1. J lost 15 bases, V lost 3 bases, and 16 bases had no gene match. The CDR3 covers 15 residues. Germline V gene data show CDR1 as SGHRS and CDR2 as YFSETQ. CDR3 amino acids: CASSSPTPGTGSTFF. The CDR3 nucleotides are TGCGCCAGCAGCTCCCCAACTCCCGGGACAGGGTCGACGTTCTTC.

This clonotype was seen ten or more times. For the CDR3, the DNA is TGCAGTGCTAGAGATCGTCAGCGGGAGCCCCGTAATGAGCAGTTCTTC. It specifies CSARDRQREPRNEQFF. J is TRBJ2-1 and V is TRBV20-1, with 8 nucleotides matching TRBD2. The CDR3 has 16 amino acids. J gave up 7 bases and V 0 bases, and 11 bases lay outside the gene matches. Germline V CDR1 and CDR2: DFQATT, SNEGSKA (reference sequence).

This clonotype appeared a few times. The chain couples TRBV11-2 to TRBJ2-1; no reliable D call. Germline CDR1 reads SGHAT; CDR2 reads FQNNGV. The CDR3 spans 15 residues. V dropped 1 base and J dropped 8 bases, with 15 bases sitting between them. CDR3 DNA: TGTGCCAGCAGCTTAGCGGGCGCCCCTATGGATGAGCAGTTCTTC. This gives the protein CASSLAGAPMDEQFF. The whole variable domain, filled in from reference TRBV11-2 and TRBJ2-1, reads EAGVAQSPRYKIIEKRQSVAFWCNPISGHATLYWYQQILGQGPKLLIQFQNNGVVDDSQLPKDRFSAERLKGVDSTLKIQPAKLEDSAVYLCASSLAGAPMDEQFFGPGTRLTVL.

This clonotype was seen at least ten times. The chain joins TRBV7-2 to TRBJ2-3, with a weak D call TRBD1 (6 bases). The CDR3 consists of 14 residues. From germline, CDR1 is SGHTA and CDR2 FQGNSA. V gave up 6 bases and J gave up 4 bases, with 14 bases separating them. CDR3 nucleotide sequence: TGTGCCAGCAGGAAAGAGGGGGTTCCAGATACGCAGTATTTT. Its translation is CASRKEGVPDTQYF.

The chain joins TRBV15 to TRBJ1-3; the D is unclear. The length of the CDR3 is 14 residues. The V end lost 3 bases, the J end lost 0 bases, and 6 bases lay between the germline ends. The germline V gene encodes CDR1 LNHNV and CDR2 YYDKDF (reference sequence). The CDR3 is CATSSPISGNTIYF. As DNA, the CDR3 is TGTGCCACCAGCAGCCCCATCTCTGGAAACACCATATATTTT.

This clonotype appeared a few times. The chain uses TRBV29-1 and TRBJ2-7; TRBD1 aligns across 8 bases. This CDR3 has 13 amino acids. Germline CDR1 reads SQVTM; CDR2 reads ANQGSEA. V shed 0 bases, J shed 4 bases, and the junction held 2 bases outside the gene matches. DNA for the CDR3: TGCAGCGTTGAAGACGACAGGGGATACGAGCAGTACTTC. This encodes CSVEDDRGYEQYF.

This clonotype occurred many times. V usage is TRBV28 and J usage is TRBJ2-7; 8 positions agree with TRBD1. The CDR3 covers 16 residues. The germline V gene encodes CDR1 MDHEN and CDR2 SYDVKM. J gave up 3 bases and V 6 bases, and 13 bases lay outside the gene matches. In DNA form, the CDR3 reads TGTGCCAGCAGACTTCGCCGGACAGGGAGAGGCTACGAGCAGTACTTC. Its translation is CASRLRRTGRGYEQYF.

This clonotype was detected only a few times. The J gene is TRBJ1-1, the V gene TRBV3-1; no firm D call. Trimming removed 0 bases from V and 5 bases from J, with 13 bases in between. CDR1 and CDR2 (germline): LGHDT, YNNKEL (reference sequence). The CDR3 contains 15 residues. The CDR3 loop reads CASSQDPPGRTEAFF. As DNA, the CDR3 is TGTGCCAGCAGCCAAGACCCCCCAGGCAGGACTGAAGCTTTCTTT.

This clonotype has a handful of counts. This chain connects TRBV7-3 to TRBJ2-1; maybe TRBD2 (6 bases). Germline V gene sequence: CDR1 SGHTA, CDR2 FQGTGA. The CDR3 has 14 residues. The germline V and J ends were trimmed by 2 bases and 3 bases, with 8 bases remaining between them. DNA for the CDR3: TGTGCCAGCAGCTTAGGGGGGAACTACAATGAGCAGTTCTTC. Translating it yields CASSLGGNYNEQFF.

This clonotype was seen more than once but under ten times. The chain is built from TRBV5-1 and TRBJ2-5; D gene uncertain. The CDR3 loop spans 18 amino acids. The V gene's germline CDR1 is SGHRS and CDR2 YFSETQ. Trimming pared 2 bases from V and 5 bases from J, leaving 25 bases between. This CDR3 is CASSFLEEWAPSRETQYF. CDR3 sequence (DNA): TGCGCCAGCAGCTTCCTCGAGGAGTGGGCCCCTTCACGGGAGACCCAGTACTTC.

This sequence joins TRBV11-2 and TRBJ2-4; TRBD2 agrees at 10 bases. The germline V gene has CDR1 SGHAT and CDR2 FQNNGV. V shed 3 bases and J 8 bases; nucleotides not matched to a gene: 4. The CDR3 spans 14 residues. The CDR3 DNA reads TGTGCCAGCAGCTTCGCTAGCGGGAGAGACATTCAGTACTTC. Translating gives CASSFASGRDIQYF.

CDR3 nucleotides: TGTGCCAGCAGTCCTACCGGGACAGGGGCAGGGTCCGGGGCCAACGTCCTGACTTTC. It specifies CASSPTGTGAGSGANVLTF. The chain couples TRBV6-5 to TRBJ2-6; 10 nucleotides agree with TRBD1. The V gene's germline CDR1 is MNHEY and CDR2 SVGAGI. The trim removed 5 bases at V and 4 bases at J, leaving 14 bases unmatched. The CDR3 extends over 19 amino acids.

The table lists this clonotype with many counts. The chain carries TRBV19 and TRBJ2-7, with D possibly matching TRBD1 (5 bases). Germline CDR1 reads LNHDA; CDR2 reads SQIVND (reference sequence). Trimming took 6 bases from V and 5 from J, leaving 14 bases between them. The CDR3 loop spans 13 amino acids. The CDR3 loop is CASSPQGGDEQYF. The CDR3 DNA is TGTGCCAGTAGCCCCCAGGGTGGCGACGAGCAGTACTTC.

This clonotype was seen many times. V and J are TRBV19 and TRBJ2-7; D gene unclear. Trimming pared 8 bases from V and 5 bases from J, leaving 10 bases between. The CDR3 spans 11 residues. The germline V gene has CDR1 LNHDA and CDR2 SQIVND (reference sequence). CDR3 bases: TGTGCCAGTCAGATCGCTGACGAGCAGTACTTC. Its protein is CASQIADEQYF.

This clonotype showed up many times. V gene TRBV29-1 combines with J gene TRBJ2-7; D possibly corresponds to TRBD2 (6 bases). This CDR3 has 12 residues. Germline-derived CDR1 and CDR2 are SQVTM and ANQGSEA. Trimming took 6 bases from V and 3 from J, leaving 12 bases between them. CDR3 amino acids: CSVSTRNYEQYF. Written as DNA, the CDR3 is TGCAGCGTGTCGACTAGAAACTACGAGCAGTACTTC.

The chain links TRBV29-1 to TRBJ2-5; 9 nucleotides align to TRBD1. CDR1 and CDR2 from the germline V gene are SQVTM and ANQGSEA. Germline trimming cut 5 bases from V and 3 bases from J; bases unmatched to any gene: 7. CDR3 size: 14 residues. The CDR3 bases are TGCAGCGTTAGGGCGGGGACAGGGAAAGAGACCCAGTACTTC. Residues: CSVRAGTGKETQYF.

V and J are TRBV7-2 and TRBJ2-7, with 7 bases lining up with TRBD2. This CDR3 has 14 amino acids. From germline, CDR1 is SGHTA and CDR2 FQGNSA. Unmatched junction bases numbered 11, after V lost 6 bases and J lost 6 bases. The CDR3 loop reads CASSPGGRAAEQYF. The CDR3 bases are TGTGCCAGCAGTCCCGGGGGGAGGGCGGCCGAGCAGTACTTC.

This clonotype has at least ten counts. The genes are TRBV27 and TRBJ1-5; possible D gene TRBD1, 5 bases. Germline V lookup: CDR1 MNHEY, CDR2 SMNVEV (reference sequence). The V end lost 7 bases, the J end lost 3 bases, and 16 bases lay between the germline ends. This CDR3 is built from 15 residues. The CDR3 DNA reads TGTGCCAGCACCCCCCGGGGGGGATCCAATCAGCCCCAGCATTTT. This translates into CASTPRGGSNQPQHF.

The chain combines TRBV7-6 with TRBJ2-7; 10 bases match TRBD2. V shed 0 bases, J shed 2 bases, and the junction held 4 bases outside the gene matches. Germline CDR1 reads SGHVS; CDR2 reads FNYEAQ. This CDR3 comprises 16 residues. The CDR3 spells CASSLAASGSTYEQYF. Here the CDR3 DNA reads TGTGCCAGCAGCTTAGCGGCTAGCGGGAGTACCTACGAGCAGTACTTC.

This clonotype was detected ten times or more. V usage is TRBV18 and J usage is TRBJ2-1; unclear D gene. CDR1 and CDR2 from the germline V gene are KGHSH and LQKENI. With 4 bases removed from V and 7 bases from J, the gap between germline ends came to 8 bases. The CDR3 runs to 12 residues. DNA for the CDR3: TGTGCCAGCTCACGCTCTAGAAATGAGCAGTTCTTC. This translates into CASSRSRNEQFF. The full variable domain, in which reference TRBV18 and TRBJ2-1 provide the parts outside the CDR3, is NAGVMQNPRHLVRRRGQEARLRCSPMKGHSHVYWYRQLPEEGLKFMVYLQKENIIDESGMPKERFSAEFPKEGPSILRIQQVVRGDSAAYFCASSRSRNEQFFGPGTRLTVL.

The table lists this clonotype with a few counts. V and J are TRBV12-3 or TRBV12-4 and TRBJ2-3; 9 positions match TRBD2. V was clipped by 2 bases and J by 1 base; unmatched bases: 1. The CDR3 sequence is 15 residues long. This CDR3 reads CASSLRTSGTDTQYF. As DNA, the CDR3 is TGTGCCAGCAGTTTAAGGACTAGCGGCACAGATACGCAGTATTTT.

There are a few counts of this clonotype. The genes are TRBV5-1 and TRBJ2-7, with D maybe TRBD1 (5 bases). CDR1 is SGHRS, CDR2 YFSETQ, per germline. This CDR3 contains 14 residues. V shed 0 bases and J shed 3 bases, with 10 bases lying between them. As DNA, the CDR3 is TGCGCCAGCAGCTTGGACCAGGGTGGCTACGAGCAGTACTTC. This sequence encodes CASSLDQGGYEQYF.

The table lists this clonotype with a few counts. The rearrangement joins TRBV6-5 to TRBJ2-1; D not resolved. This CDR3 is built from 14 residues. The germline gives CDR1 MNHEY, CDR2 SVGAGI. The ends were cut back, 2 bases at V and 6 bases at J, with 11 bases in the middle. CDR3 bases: TGTGCCAGCAGTTACGCCCAGGAGTTCAATGAGCAGTTCTTC. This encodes CASSYAQEFNEQFF.

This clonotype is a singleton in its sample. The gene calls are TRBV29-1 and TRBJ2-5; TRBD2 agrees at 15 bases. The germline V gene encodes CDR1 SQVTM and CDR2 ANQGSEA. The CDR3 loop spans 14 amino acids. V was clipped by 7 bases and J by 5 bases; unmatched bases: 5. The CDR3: CSGTSGRARETQYF. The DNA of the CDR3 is TGCAGCGGGACTAGCGGGAGGGCCAGGGAGACCCAGTACTTC. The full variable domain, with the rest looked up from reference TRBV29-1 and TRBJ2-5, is SAVISQKPSRDICQRGTSLTIQCQVDSQVTMMFWYRQQPGQSLTLIATANQGSEATYESGFVIDKFPISRPNLTFSTLTVSNMSPEDSSIYLCSGTSGRARETQYFGPGTRLLVL.

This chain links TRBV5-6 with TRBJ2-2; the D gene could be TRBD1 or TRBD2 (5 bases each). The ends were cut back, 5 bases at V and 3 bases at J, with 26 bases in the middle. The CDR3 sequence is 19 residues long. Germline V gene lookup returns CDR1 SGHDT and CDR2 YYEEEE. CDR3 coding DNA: TGTGCCAGCAGTTGGGGCCTGACTACACGGCCGACTTACACCGGGGAGCTGTTTTTT. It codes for CASSWGLTTRPTYTGELFF.